What follows are 6 T cell receptor beta chains derived from one specimen sequenced in a study of response to subunit inactivated influenza vaccine. TCRdb re-called the RT-PCR reads through MiXCR, storing one row per CDR3 protein. The sample shows roughly 500,000 distinct CDR3 sequences, around a quarter of them seen only once. These records were also assigned to another study, of T cells expressing NK-cell markers. That report notes: Template switching by 5'RACE with UMIs generated the TCR beta cDNA.

Sequencing used CD4+ T cells sorted from PBMCs, obtained 11 to 12 days after vaccination. Receptors were obtained from a man aged 50 to 60 who received an inactivated influenza vaccine.

This clonotype was counted between two and nine times. V gene TRBV29-1 combines with J gene TRBJ2-7; possibly TRBD1 for D (6 bases). V lost 6 bases and J 3 bases, leaving 9 bases between the germline ends. The CDR3 consists of 11 residues. The germline V gene has CDR1 SQVTM and CDR2 ANQGSEA. The DNA for the CDR3 is TGCAGCGTAACGACAGGCTACGAGCAGTACTTC. Translating it yields CSVTTGYEQYF.

The chain carries TRBV10-1 and TRBJ2-2; TRBD2 matches at 15 bases. Germline-derived CDR1 and CDR2 are WNHNN and SYGVQD (reference sequence). The J segment lost 3 bases and the V segment lost 2 bases, leaving 4 bases of the junction unmatched. CDR3 length equals 18 residues. The CDR3 coding sequence is TGCGCCAGCAGTGAGGGGACTAGCGGGGGGTTCGACACCGGGGAGCTGTTTTTT. Its translation: CASSEGTSGGFDTGELFF.

This clonotype was found a few times. The rearrangement uses TRBV12-3 or TRBV12-4 and TRBJ1-4; tentatively, D is TRBD1 (5 bases). The CDR3 runs to 11 residues. V was clipped by 5 bases and J by 10 bases, with 8 bases between them. The CDR3 DNA follows: TGTGCCAGCAGTCCCGGGGCAAAACTGTTTTTT. Translated: CASSPGAKLFF.

The chain combines TRBV19 with TRBJ2-1; TRBD2 is a possible D gene (6 bases). The CDR3 sequence is 15 residues long. Looked up from germline, CDR1 is LNHDA and CDR2 is SQIVND (reference sequence). The V end lost 1 base, the J end lost 7 bases, and 14 bases lay between the germline ends. The CDR3 DNA reads as TGTGCCAGTAGTATAGCGGAGGGCGTGTGGAATGAGCAGTTCTTC. Amino acid sequence: CASSIAEGVWNEQFF.

The chain recombines TRBV2 with TRBJ2-5; D gene unclear. The CDR3 runs to 12 residues. The V end lost 4 bases, the J end lost 7 bases, and 10 bases lay between the germline ends. Germline V CDR1 and CDR2: SNHLY, FYNNEI. CDR3 sequence (DNA): TGTGCCAGCAGTGGACCCGTCGCGACCCAGTACTTC. It yields the protein CASSGPVATQYF.

The chain has TRBV28 and TRBJ1-5, with D possibly TRBD1 on 5 matching bases. V was trimmed by 1 base and J by 2 bases, leaving 9 bases between them. CDR1 and CDR2 from the germline V gene are MDHEN and SYDVKM. The CDR3 length is 15 residues. The CDR3 DNA is TGTGCCAGCAGTTTATCAGGGTCTGGCAATCAGCCCCAGCATTTT. This encodes CASSLSGSGNQPQHF.